A single T cell receptor beta chain is shown here with its context. The antigen remains unidentified. Germline assignment: CDR1 KGHSH and CDR2 LQKENI. J gave up 5 bases and V 4 bases, and 1 base lay outside the gene matches. The CDR3 is 14 amino acids. This entry is derived from a study of cytomegalovirus exposure and HLA in healthy donors. Study-wide context: About 80 million unique TCR sequences came from HLA-typed donors in an early release. Study findings and constraints: Follow-up analysis later connected one missense variant in DCLRE1C with trimming of TCR beta V- and J-genes. The study designated 150 to 200 TCR beta chains cytomegalovirus-associated.

Each donor was healthy, and each was a bone marrow donor. Primers: 60 Vbeta forward and 13 Jbeta reverse. The data were produced by immunoSEQ multiplex PCR, yet TCRdb's version contains in-frame clones alone and is incomplete. This sample carries 150,000 to 200,000 clones, roughly four fifths of them seen once, and the ten largest clones take around 10%. The chain recombines TRBV18 with TRBJ1-5, with TRBD1 identical over 11 bases. The TCR comes from a man between 50 and 59 years old in good health and CMV-seropositive. Sequences were obtained from PBMCs. The CDR3 DNA sequence: TGTGCCAGCTCACGGACAGGGGGCGATCAGCCCCAGCATTTT. Translated: CASSRTGGDQPQHF. Full variable domain (remainder filled in from reference TRBV18 and TRBJ1-5): NAGVMQNPRHLVRRRGQEARLRCSPMKGHSHVYWYRQLPEEGLKFMVYLQKENIIDESGMPKERFSAEFPKEGPSILRIQQVVRGDSAAYFCASSRTGGDQPQHFGDGTRLSIL.